Sequencing of this TCR beta chain was carried out in a study of cytomegalovirus exposure and HLA in healthy donors (dated by TCRdb to the late 2010s). Looking at the study overall: An earlier analysis of 550 to 700 of the donors reported about 250 Gb of sequence data and 120 million or so unique TCR beta sequences from some 180 million T cells. An early release that covered about 640 HLA-typed donors contained about 300 gigabases of sequencing data and around 85 million unique TCR sequences. Of the roughly 400 genotyped donors, about 84% fell in the genetic ancestry cluster associated with self-reported Caucasian donors. The study was designed to test whether signatures of past pathogen exposure could be identified by cataloging public T cell receptors. Using immunosequencing, the study profiled T cell repertoires from 500 to 800 subjects and related those repertoires to cytomegalovirus serostatus. A separate validation cohort of roughly 120 different subjects was used in addition to the roughly 700-subject first cohort. To predict cytomegalovirus infection status, the study brought together high-throughput TCR immunosequencing, statistical association of individual TCRs with disease status, and machine learning. In a later analysis, previously published TCR beta repertoires from several hundred donors were re-analyzed and high-resolution HLA genotyping was added so that TCR occurrence patterns could be studied. Rather than drawing on any new phenotypic data, the later analysis identified candidate immune exposures from TCR beta sequences and the way those sequences occurred across donors. An earlier analysis of some 500 of the donors applied high-throughput TCR beta sequencing to assess whether each TCR beta V gene segment acted as functional or pseudogenic. Donor age, sex, ethnicity and CMV serostatus were compiled alongside the repertoire data. Genome-wide SNP genotypes for about 55% of the 666 donors were used in a later genetic analysis, which treated that subset as a discovery cohort. Every repertoire in the discovery cohort had been generated on one and the same sequencing platform. HLA typing covered class I and class II loci at four-digit resolution. The number of typed donors differed by locus: about 620-630 for A, B, C, DRB1 and DQB1; approximately 520 for DQA1; 606 for DPA1; and approximately 450 for DPB1. Four to six DR-DQ haplotypes were handled as single units for association and clustering, since linkage in the cohort was strong. On average, 235,054 unique TCR beta nucleotide sequences were sequenced per donor among some 430 genotyped donors of the cohort, with 15% to 20% of those sequences being non-productive.

To prepare the library, the immunoSEQ multiplex PCR assay was applied. A mixture of 60 forward primers for TCR Vbeta segments and 13 reverse primers for TCR Jbeta segments was used in the multiplex PCR. Amplification of the CDR3 region of rearranged TCR beta genes was performed with a multiplex PCR assay on genomic DNA. On the Illumina HiSeq System, the amplified TCR beta libraries were sequenced as 87-base-pair reads. On the study's bioinformatics: A later analysis tallied roughly 76 million unique TCR beta chains across the 640 or so repertoires, and approximately 12 million of those chains were shared by two or more donors. Raw reads were error-corrected and collapsed into unique sequences by a nearest-neighbor algorithm in which closely related sequences were merged to remove PCR and sequencing errors. CDR3 sequences were aligned to IMGT reference sequences to assign V, D and J gene segments. For a sequence to be retained, a match of at least six nucleotides was required to both a V gene segment and a J gene segment. Rearrangements were classified as productive when the CDR3 lacked stop codons and remained in frame with V and J, and all other rearrangements were classified as non-productive. CDR3 was defined according to IMGT convention as the region running from the second conserved V-encoded cysteine to the conserved J-encoded phenylalanine. The earlier analysis of about 620 of the donors excluded sequences that lacked an unambiguous match to a single V gene segment. An earlier analysis of 500 to 700 of the donors classified V segments as functional when productive rearrangements were above 56.7% and as segregating when the standard deviation between donors was above 5%. A statistical classification framework was developed to diagnose cytomegalovirus status using the catalog of TCR beta chain sequences. In a later analysis, V and J genes were assigned by comparing TCR nucleotide sequences against IMGT/GENE-DB human TR gene sequences. In a later analysis, CDR3 sequences and most-parsimonious VDJ recombination scenarios were assigned using the TCRdist pipeline. A later analysis defined each TCR beta chain by its CDR3 amino acid sequence plus V-gene family, and excluded reads lacking a unique V-gene family. In a later analysis, around 650 highly shared, low-generation-probability nucleotide sequences were removed to address suspected cross-contamination and a sequencing artifact. A later analysis calculated a clonal expansion index for each public chain from normalized within-repertoire ranks of inferred template counts. A later analysis computed generation probabilities with a VDJ recombination model fitted to out-of-frame rearrangements, and checked the results against IGoR. In a later analysis, hypergeometric tests were used to score TCR-TCR, TCR-HLA and TCR-CMV co-occurrence, with a repertoire-size bias correction applied to TCR pairs. False discovery rates were estimated in a later analysis by permuting HLA or CMV assignments 20 times. A later analysis grouped co-occurring TCRs with DBSCAN, adding TCRdist sequence similarity when clustering within HLA-allele-positive subsets. Repertoires with fewer than 30,000 or more than 120,000 public chains, plus five repertoires with anomalous nucleotide sharing, were excluded from co-occurrence clustering. Entries here come from immuneACCESS through TCRdb and include only in-frame sequences with V and J called. Some clones fail to appear in such tables; in the studies checked, an unresolved V gene covers under half of the shortfall, and the cause of the remainder is unknown. V and J calls and clone size come straight from that table; D and trimming were deduced from the DNA. In this sample the table shows over 75,000 clones, 60% to 85% of which occur a single time. Of the sample, over 15% is held by the ten largest clones.

As concerns this clone: The antigen this receptor binds is unknown. No base quality values were provided; no much bigger clone lies one nucleotide off.

Compared with germline, V lacks 2 bases and J lacks 7 bases; bases without a gene match: 9. The germline V gene provides CDR1 SGDLS and CDR2 YYNGEE. From the cysteine through the phenylalanine, the CDR3 covers 15 amino acids. This entry keeps only the CDR3 DNA: 45 bases, framed from base 1. In total, about 650 healthy bone marrow donors made up the cohort. At the time of sampling, all cohort members were nominally healthy, though unrecorded immune exposures were likely present. The donor was CMV seropositive and was included in the group of around 300 seropositive cohort members. A peripheral blood sample was collected from each donor, and TCR beta sequencing was performed on peripheral blood mononuclear cells. Genomic DNA extraction from the blood cell samples was performed with the Qiagen DNeasy Blood Extraction Kit. What the study reported, not specific to this receptor: In a later analysis, 16,951 TCR beta sequences were associated with specific HLA alleles at a false discovery rate of 0.05. Compared with the approximately 670-donor mean, donors in an Asian-associated ancestry cluster had fewer N-insertions in productive TCRs, according to a later genetic analysis. A few of the identified cytomegalovirus-associated TCR beta chains were confirmed in vitro to be specific for cytomegalovirus antigens. A further reported finding was that TCR beta sequences accurately predicted the HLA-A and HLA-B alleles for most subjects in the first cohort. Roughly uniform sequencing depth across donors was assumed in presence/absence analyses, although this assumption may not hold. Most TCR sequences were seen in very few donors, while some public TCRs were found in many individuals. In a later analysis, HLA-associated TCR beta chains were found to be more clonally expanded and to have lower generation probabilities than equally common non-associated chains. An earlier analysis of some 560 of the donors showed that most TCR beta V segments appeared in productive rearrangements either about 87% or about 30% of the time, which broadly matched IMGT annotations. Because HLA typing was unavailable for some donors at each locus, only the typed subset was used in association tests. Roughly 17 rarely observed V segments, including chromosome 9 orphons, were excluded from the earlier analysis of about 600 of the donors because counts were too low. Correlated functional status among segregating V segments might be attributable to linkage disequilibrium, but an unknown experimental factor could not be ruled out. Only TCR beta chains were sequenced in this cohort, and the absence of alpha or paired-chain data limited detectable features. According to the authors, the approach could potentially be generalized to other disease states and immunological phenotypes. The study listed 164 TCR beta chains as associated with cytomegalovirus. Cytomegalovirus status was reported to be diagnosed by the classifier with high specificity and sensitivity in both the original and validation cohorts. The 87-base-pair reads could not distinguish some IMGT-functional V segments, including TRBV6-2 and TRBV6-3, so those segments were excluded. In a later genetic analysis, a missense DCLRE1C variant was associated with V-gene and J-gene trimming of TCR beta chains, and the association was replicated in an independent cohort. According to a later analysis, most CMV-associated TCR beta chains appeared to be HLA-restricted, and the HLA associations seemed to be driven largely by CMV exposure. In a later analysis, TCR association rates were found to vary across HLA loci, with the most associated TCRs seen for DRB1 alleles and the fewest for HLA-C alleles. A later analysis reported that several top co-occurrence clusters appeared linked to parvovirus B19, influenza, CMV and Epstein-Barr virus. CMV serostatus was the only immune exposure information available for the cohort. When HLA alleles, especially DR and DQ, strongly co-occurred, attributing TCR associations to individual alleles was difficult. A cluster of highly shared sequence variants was judged likely to be a technical artifact of the sequencing pipeline.

The sequence was collected from a man aged 60-69 years in good health and CMV-seropositive. The chain is assembled from TRBV9 and TRBJ2-4; 7 central bases correspond to TRBD2. Sequencing was performed on PBMCs. The CDR3 amino acid sequence is: CASSVERGRGNIQYF. The sequenced DNA: TGTGCCAGCAGCGTGGAGCGGGGACGGGGGAACATTCAGTACTTC.